Following are 32 T cell receptor beta chains from one sample sequenced in a study of T cell responses to AZD1222 COVID-19 vaccine. Only in-frame clones appear in the TCRdb table, and some are missing; sequencing was by immunoSEQ multiplex PCR. The sample includes some 170,000 clones, just over 90% of them seen just once. The starting material was peripheral blood, obtained on day 0 of AZD1222 vaccination. These receptors came from an adult in good health.

The rearrangement links TRBV19 to TRBJ2-1; D is undetermined. Germline V gene sequence: CDR1 LNHDA, CDR2 SQIVND (reference sequence). This CDR3 has 14 amino acids. Between the trimmed V and J ends, which lost 7 bases and 5 bases, there was a span of 15 bases. The CDR3 loop is CASNPGLRNNEQFF. DNA for the CDR3: TGTGCCAGTAATCCTGGTTTGCGTAACAATGAGCAGTTCTTC.

The chain employs TRBV4-2 and TRBJ1-1; D is possibly TRBD1 (5 bases). Deletions cut 2 bases from V and 6 bases from J, with 10 bases between. The germline V gene encodes CDR1 LGHNA and CDR2 YNFKEQ. CDR3 length equals 13 residues. The CDR3 sequence: CASSQWGDAEAFF. CDR3 DNA sequence: TGTGCCAGCAGCCAATGGGGGGACGCTGAAGCTTTCTTT.

The J gene is TRBJ2-5, the V gene TRBV27; no reliable D call. V lost 3 bases to trimming and J lost 1 base, with 9 bases between them. The germline V gene encodes CDR1 MNHEY and CDR2 SMNVEV (reference sequence). The CDR3 length is 14 residues. In nucleotides, the CDR3 is TGTGCCAGCAGTTTTGGGCAGACCCAAGAGACCCAGTACTTC. Translated: CASSFGQTQETQYF.

The V and J genes are TRBV10-1 and TRBJ2-5; 7 bases fit TRBD2. Trimming took 8 bases from V and 4 from J; bases not matched to a gene: 10. There are 14 residues in the CDR3. Germline CDR1 is WNHNN and CDR2 is SYGVQD (reference sequence). DNA of the CDR3: TGCGCCAGCTCGGATGGAGCGGGAACAGAGACCCAGTACTTC. Translation: CASSDGAGTETQYF.

The chain is built from TRBV5-5 and TRBJ2-3, with 14 bases identical to TRBD2. This CDR3 has 17 amino acids. V was clipped by 0 bases and J by 5 bases; unmatched bases: 5. Looked up from germline, CDR1 is SGHKS and CDR2 is YYEKEE (reference sequence). The CDR3 here is CASSLGGTSGSRDTQYF. CDR3 in DNA: TGTGCCAGCAGCTTGGGCGGGACTAGCGGGAGTAGAGATACGCAGTATTTT.

J is TRBJ1-2 and V is TRBV12-3 or TRBV12-4; 7 bases are a match to TRBD1. The CDR3 is made up of 11 amino acids. With V trimmed by 6 bases and J by 13 bases, 8 bases remained unmatched. This CDR3 reads CASSQGQLLTF. CDR3 nucleotides: TGTGCCAGCAGCCAGGGACAGCTCCTCACCTTC.

V gene TRBV5-4 combines with J gene TRBJ2-1, with TRBD1 identical over 11 bases. V was clipped by 0 bases and J by 0 bases; unmatched bases: 2. The CDR3 runs 17 residues. Germline lookup yields CDR1 SGHNT and CDR2 YYREEE (reference sequence). The CDR3 region is CASSLGTGGHSYNEQFF. As DNA, the CDR3 is TGTGCCAGCAGCTTGGGGACAGGGGGCCACTCCTACAATGAGCAGTTCTTC.

The chain couples TRBV19 to TRBJ2-7; 10 bases are a match to TRBD1. Germline V gene lookup returns CDR1 LNHDA and CDR2 SQIVND (reference sequence). V lost 0 bases to trimming and J lost 3 bases; unmatched junction nucleotides: 2. The CDR3 is 15 amino acids. The CDR3 coding sequence is TGTGCCAGTAGTATAGAAGGGACAGGGGACTACGAGCAGTACTTC. It translates to CASSIEGTGDYEQYF.

The gene calls are TRBV29-1 and TRBJ1-1; no clear D gene. Germline CDR1 is SQVTM and CDR2 is ANQGSEA. V shed 8 bases and J shed 1 base, with 20 bases lying between them. The CDR3 is 15 residues long. The CDR3: CSSGEGSRSNTEAFF. CDR3 bases: TGCAGCTCTGGGGAAGGGTCCAGATCGAACACTGAAGCTTTCTTT.

The chain uses TRBV3-1 (or the pseudogene TRBV3-2) and TRBJ2-1; the D call may be TRBD1 or TRBD2 (5 bases each). The CDR3 is 13 residues long. Germline CDR1 reads LGHDT; CDR2 reads YNNKEL (reference sequence). V lost 1 base, J lost 6 bases, and 7 bases lay in between. CDR3 in DNA: TGTGCCAGCAGCCAAGGAGGGGTCAATGAGCAGTTCTTC. Encoded protein: CASSQGGVNEQFF.

This chain connects TRBV10-3 to TRBJ2-3; TRBD2 might be the D (6 bases). Germline CDR1 and CDR2: ENHRY and SYGVKD. This CDR3 spans 12 amino acids. V lost 10 bases and J 6 bases, leaving 14 bases between the germline ends. Here the CDR3 DNA reads TGTGCCACGCGTCCGGGGGAGGATACGCAGTATTTT. Translating gives CATRPGEDTQYF.

In this sample, this clone turned up a few times. The rearrangement joins TRBV10-2 to TRBJ2-7, with 7 bases aligning to TRBD2. Germline V gene data show CDR1 as WSHSY and CDR2 as SAAADI. Trimming at V came to 3 bases and at J to 2 bases, leaving 7 bases not matched to a gene. This CDR3 spans 15 amino acids. The CDR3 coding sequence is TGCGCCAGCAGTGACCAGAGCGGGAAGACCTACGAGCAGTACTTC. This encodes CASSDQSGKTYEQYF.

V usage is TRBV5-1 and J usage is TRBJ2-7; no clear D. This CDR3 is 15 amino acids long. V was trimmed by 0 bases and J by 0 bases, leaving 10 bases between them. Per the germline V gene, CDR1 is SGHRS and CDR2 is YFSETQ. CDR3 loop: CASSLDPASSYEQYF. The CDR3 coding sequence is TGCGCCAGCAGCTTGGACCCAGCGAGCTCCTACGAGCAGTACTTC.

The chain is built from TRBV3-1 (or the pseudogene TRBV3-2) and TRBJ2-2, with TRBD2 identical over 14 bases. Germline CDR1 reads LGHDT; CDR2 reads YNNKEL (reference sequence). The V and J ends lost 4 bases and 6 bases, in that order; junction bases with no gene match: 1. The CDR3 consists of 15 residues. The CDR3 nucleotides read TGTGCCAGCAGCCCGGGACTAGCGGGAGCCGGGGAGCTGTTTTTT. This gives the protein CASSPGLAGAGELFF.

The V gene is TRBV10-1, the J gene TRBJ2-1; 13 nucleotides agree with TRBD2. With 3 bases clipped from V and 8 bases from J, the junction kept 4 bases outside the gene matches. The length of the CDR3 is 15 residues. Germline V CDR1 and CDR2: WNHNN, SYGVQD (reference sequence). The CDR3 region has the DNA TGCGCCAGCAGTGAACTAGCGGGAGGGTGGGATGAGCAGTTCTTC. Amino acid sequence: CASSELAGGWDEQFF.

This chain's CDR3 is CASSFGGSSYEQYF. As DNA, the CDR3 is TGTGCCAGCAGCTTCGGGGGTAGCTCCTACGAGCAGTACTTC. The chain couples TRBV14 to TRBJ2-7, with a weak D call TRBD2 (6 bases). This CDR3 is built from 14 residues. Trimming removed 5 bases at V and 0 bases at J, with 11 bases between. Germline V gives CDR1 SGHDN, CDR2 FVKESK.

Here the CDR3 reads CASSLRILKNEQYF. The DNA for the CDR3 is TGTGCCAGCAGCTTGAGAATTCTTAAGAACGAGCAGTACTTC. The chain links TRBV5-8 to TRBJ2-7; D uncertain. V lost 1 base and J 5 bases, leaving 13 bases between the germline ends. CDR1 SGHTS and CDR2 YDEGEE come from the germline V gene. The CDR3 has 14 residues. The full variable domain, rest sourced from reference TRBV5-8 and TRBJ2-7, is EAGVTQSPTHLIKTRGQQATLRCSPISGHTSVYWYQQALGLGLQFLLWYDEGEERNRGNFPPRFSGRQFPNYSSELNVNALELEDSALYLCASSLRILKNEQYFGPGTRLTVT.

The chain carries TRBV30 and TRBJ2-5; 8 nucleotides line up with TRBD1. The CDR3 is made up of 15 amino acids. The V gene's germline CDR1 is GTSNPN and CDR2 SVGIG (reference sequence). After removal of 0 bases from V and 10 bases from J, the junction contained 13 bases not matched to a gene. CDR3 region: CAWSVTGAWSGDQYF. The DNA of the CDR3 is TGTGCCTGGAGTGTGACAGGGGCGTGGAGTGGGGACCAGTACTTC.

This clone showed up just a few times. The rearrangement joins TRBV5-1 to TRBJ2-5; no firm D call. This CDR3 has 13 residues. Germline assignment: CDR1 SGHRS and CDR2 YFSETQ. V was clipped by 0 bases and J by 2 bases, with 5 bases between them. DNA of the CDR3: TGCGCCAGCAGCTTGGGGAGTCAAGAGACCCAGTACTTC. This translates into CASSLGSQETQYF.

The rearrangement links TRBV27 to TRBJ1-2; no reliable D call. Germline V gives CDR1 MNHEY, CDR2 SMNVEV (reference sequence). Trimming left V 4 bases short and J 7 bases short, with 10 bases between. CDR3 length: 12 amino acids. The CDR3 spells CASSSGRSGYTF. The CDR3 DNA reads as TGTGCCAGCAGTTCCGGTAGGAGTGGCTACACCTTC.

The chain couples TRBV14 to TRBJ1-4, with D unclear. Germline assignment: CDR1 SGHDN and CDR2 FVKESK. The CDR3 is 15 residues long. V was shortened by 5 bases and J by 4 bases, with 14 bases between the two germline ends. In nucleotides, the CDR3 is TGTGCCAGCAGCAACTCGGGTCAATTTAATGAAAAACTGTTTTTT. This translates into CASSNSGQFNEKLFF.

The V call is TRBV9, the J call TRBJ2-3; D perhaps matches TRBD2 (6 bases). Trimming pared 3 bases from V and 5 bases from J, leaving 19 bases between. The CDR3 sequence is 16 residues long. Looked up from germline, CDR1 is SGDLS and CDR2 is YYNGEE. In nucleotides, the CDR3 is TGTGCCAGCAGCGCCCGGGGGAGCAGTCAAGTAGATACGCAGTATTTT. Amino acids: CASSARGSSQVDTQYF. Full variable domain (rest looked up from reference TRBV9 and TRBJ2-3): DSGVTQTPKHLITATGQRVTLRCSPRSGDLSVYWYQQSLDQGLQFLIQYYNGEERAKGNILERFSAQQFPDLHSELNLSSLELGDSALYFCASSARGSSQVDTQYFGPGTRLTVL.

This chain uses TRBV7-8 with TRBJ2-7; D tentatively reads TRBD1 or TRBD2 (5 bases each). V was shortened by 3 bases and J by 3 bases, with 9 bases between the two germline ends. From germline, CDR1 is SGHVS and CDR2 FQNEAQ. This CDR3 has 13 residues. CDR3 loop: CASSLGEFYEQYF. The CDR3 DNA reads as TGTGCCAGCAGCTTGGGGGAATTCTACGAGCAGTACTTC.

The chain has TRBV19 and TRBJ2-7; TRBD2 might be the D (6 bases). This CDR3 is built from 16 residues. V lost 5 bases, J lost 0 bases, and 17 bases lay in between. Germline V gene sequence: CDR1 LNHDA, CDR2 SQIVND (reference sequence). The CDR3: CASSVSGGVISYEQYF. CDR3 nucleotide sequence: TGTGCCAGTAGTGTTTCTGGCGGGGTCATCTCCTACGAGCAGTACTTC.

V gene TRBV30 combines with J gene TRBJ2-1; perhaps TRBD2 as D (6 bases). V lost 0 bases and J lost 10, with 22 bases in between. CDR3 length equals 16 residues. The germline V gene encodes CDR1 GTSNPN and CDR2 SVGIG (reference sequence). CDR3 protein: CAWSVRLRTRGSEQFF. The CDR3 bases are TGTGCCTGGAGTGTAAGGTTACGCACTCGGGGGAGCGAGCAGTTCTTC.

The chain joins TRBV27 to TRBJ1-2, with D hard to call. The germline V and J ends were trimmed by 8 bases and 5 bases, with 15 bases remaining between them. Germline CDR1 is MNHEY and CDR2 is SMNVEV (reference sequence). The CDR3 is made up of 13 amino acids. The CDR3 loop is CASAHGDLYGYTF. Written as DNA, the CDR3 is TGTGCCAGCGCCCACGGGGATCTTTATGGCTACACCTTC.

V usage is TRBV10-2 and J usage is TRBJ2-1; D call uncertain. The CDR3 loop spans 12 amino acids. Germline-derived CDR1 and CDR2 are WSHSY and SAAADI. The ends were cut back, 2 bases at V and 6 bases at J, with 5 bases in the middle. This chain's CDR3 is CASSEIRNEQFF. DNA of the CDR3: TGCGCCAGCAGTGAGATTCGCAATGAGCAGTTCTTC.

CDR3 sequence: CASSLLGTVNEKLFF. The CDR3 DNA follows: TGTGCCAGCAGTTTATTAGGGACAGTGAATGAAAAACTGTTTTTT. V gene TRBV27 combines with J gene TRBJ1-4; the match to TRBD1 covers 7 bases. Germline CDR1 reads MNHEY; CDR2 reads SMNVEV (reference sequence). CDR3 length: 15 amino acids. The J segment lost 5 bases and the V segment lost 1 base, leaving 4 bases of the junction unmatched.

The chain links TRBV27 to TRBJ2-7; D is possibly TRBD1 or TRBD2 (5 bases each). Germline assignment: CDR1 MNHEY and CDR2 SMNVEV (reference sequence). V was clipped by 3 bases and J by 1 base, with 10 bases between them. The CDR3 spans 14 residues. Here the CDR3 DNA reads TGTGCCAGCAGTTTTGAGAGGGGATCCTACGAGCAGTACTTC. It yields the protein CASSFERGSYEQYF.

This chain links TRBV5-4 with TRBJ1-2; D is undetermined. Germline V gene lookup returns CDR1 SGHNT and CDR2 YYREEE (reference sequence). The ends were cut back, 0 bases at V and 8 bases at J, with 14 bases in the middle. The CDR3 covers 14 residues. In nucleotides, the CDR3 is TGTGCCAGCAGCTTGGCCGCCCCTAGGCCCGGCTACACCTTC. Translating gives CASSLAAPRPGYTF.

The chain has TRBV18 and TRBJ2-1; D perhaps matches TRBD1 (7 bases). The germline V and J ends were trimmed by 2 bases and 8 bases, with 22 bases remaining between them. Germline CDR1 reads KGHSH; CDR2 reads LQKENI. The CDR3 is 17 residues long. The CDR3 DNA follows: TGTGCCAGCTCACCATGGGAGGAGAACAGGGGTATAGATGAGCAGTTCTTC. This gives the protein CASSPWEENRGIDEQFF.

The gene calls are TRBV18 and TRBJ2-7; 7 bases match TRBD1. This CDR3 has 15 amino acids. CDR1 and CDR2 from the germline V gene are KGHSH and LQKENI. V gave up 2 bases and J gave up 7 bases; unmatched junction bases: 11. Written as DNA, the CDR3 is TGTGCCAGCTCACCAAACCCGTACAGGGGTGCGGAGCAGTACTTC. This sequence encodes CASSPNPYRGAEQYF.